This T cell receptor beta chain was identified in a study of T cells of healthy individuals. Using its own MiXCR run on the 5' RACE reads, TCRdb lists one record per CDR3 protein. The table lists fewer than 75,000 distinct CDR3 sequences, around 15% of them singletons, with approximately 4.7% in the top ten. CDR3 length: 15 residues. Germline V gene sequence: CDR1 SNHLY, CDR2 FYNNEI. The V gene end was trimmed by 7 bases and the J gene end by 2 bases; junction bases not matched to a gene: 6. The TCR comes from a human donor in good health. The chain recombines TRBV2 with TRBJ2-7; TRBD2 agrees at 12 bases. For the CDR3, the DNA is TGTGCCAGCACCCGACTAGCGGGAGACCCCTACGAGCAGTACTTC. Its translation: CASTRLAGDPYEQYF.